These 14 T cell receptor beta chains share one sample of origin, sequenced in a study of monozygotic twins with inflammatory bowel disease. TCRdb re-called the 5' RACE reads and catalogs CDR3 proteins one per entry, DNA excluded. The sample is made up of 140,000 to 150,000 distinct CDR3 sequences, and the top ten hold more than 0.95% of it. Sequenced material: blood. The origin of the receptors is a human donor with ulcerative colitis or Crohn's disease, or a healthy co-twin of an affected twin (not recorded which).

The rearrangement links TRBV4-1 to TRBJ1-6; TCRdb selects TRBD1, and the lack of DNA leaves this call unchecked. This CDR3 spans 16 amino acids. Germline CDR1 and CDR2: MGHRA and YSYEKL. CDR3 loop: CASSQVRRTDYSPLHF.

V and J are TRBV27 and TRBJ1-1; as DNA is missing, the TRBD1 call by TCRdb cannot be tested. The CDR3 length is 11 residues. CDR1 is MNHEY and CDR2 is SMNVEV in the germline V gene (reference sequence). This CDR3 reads CATLGQGEAFF.

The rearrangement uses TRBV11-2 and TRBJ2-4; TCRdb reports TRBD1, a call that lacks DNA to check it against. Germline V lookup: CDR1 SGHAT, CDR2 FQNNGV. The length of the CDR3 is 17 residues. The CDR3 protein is CASSRIDRGLAKNIQYF.

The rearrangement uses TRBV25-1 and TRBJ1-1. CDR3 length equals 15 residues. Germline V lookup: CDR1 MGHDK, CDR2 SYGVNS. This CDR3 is CASSDRWGKNTEAFF.

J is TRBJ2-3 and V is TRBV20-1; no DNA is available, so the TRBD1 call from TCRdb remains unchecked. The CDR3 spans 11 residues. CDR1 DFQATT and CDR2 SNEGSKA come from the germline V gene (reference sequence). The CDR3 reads CSASWGDTQYF.

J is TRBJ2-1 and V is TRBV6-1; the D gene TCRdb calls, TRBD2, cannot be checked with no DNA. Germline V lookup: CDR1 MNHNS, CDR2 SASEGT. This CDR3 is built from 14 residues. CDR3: CASRLSGGAAEQFF.

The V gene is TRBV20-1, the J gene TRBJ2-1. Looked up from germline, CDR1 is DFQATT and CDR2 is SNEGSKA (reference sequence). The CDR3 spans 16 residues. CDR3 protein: CSARDSGPISYNEQFF.

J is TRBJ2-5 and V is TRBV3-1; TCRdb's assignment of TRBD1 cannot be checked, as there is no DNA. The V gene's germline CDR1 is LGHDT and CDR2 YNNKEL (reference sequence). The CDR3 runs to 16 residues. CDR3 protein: CASSQEKLQGKETQYF.

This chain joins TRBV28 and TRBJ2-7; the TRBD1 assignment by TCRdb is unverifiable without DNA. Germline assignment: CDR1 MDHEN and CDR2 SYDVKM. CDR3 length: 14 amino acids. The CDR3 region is CASSSGDGTYEQYF.

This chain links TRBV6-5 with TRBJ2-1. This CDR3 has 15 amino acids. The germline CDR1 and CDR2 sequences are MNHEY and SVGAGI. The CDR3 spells CASSLYAELQDEQFF.

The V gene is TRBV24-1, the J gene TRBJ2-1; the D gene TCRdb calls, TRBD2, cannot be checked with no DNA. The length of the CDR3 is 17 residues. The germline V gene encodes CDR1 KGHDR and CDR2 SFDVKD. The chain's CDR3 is CATSDSRLAARQNEQFF.

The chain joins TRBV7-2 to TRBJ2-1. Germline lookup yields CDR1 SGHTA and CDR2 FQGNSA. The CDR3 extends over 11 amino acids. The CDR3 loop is CASSLIDEQFF.

CDR3 region: CASRGGYTDTQYF. The V gene is TRBV12-3 or TRBV12-4, the J gene TRBJ2-3; there is no DNA to check the TCRdb D call of TRBD1. The length of the CDR3 is 13 residues.

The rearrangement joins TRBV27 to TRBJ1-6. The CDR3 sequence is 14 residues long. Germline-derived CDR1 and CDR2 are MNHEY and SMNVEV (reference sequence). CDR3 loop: CASSLGVADSPLHF.